The next 16 T cell receptor beta chains were all read from a single sample in a study of Ad26.COV2.S vaccination and SARS-CoV-2 variants. As for treatment: roughly 20 received Ad26.COV2.S at low or high dose, single or two shots; roughly 5 received placebo; per-sample allocation not given. Samples came from day 63 after the first vaccine or placebo injection. The data were produced by immunoSEQ multiplex PCR, yet TCRdb's version contains in-frame clones alone and is incomplete. The sample contains approximately 480,000 clones, around 90% of which appear only once. The source material was peripheral blood, sampled in a trial of Ad26.COV2.S vaccine versus placebo. The receptors come from a person between 18 and 60 years old who received the Ad26.COV2.S COVID-19 vaccine or a placebo.

Here the CDR3 DNA reads TGTGCCAGCAGCAAAGGTTTTTGGTACCAAGAGACCCAGTACTTC. Its translation is CASSKGFWYQETQYF. The rearrangement joins TRBV21-1 to TRBJ2-5. TRBV21-1 is recorded as a pseudogene. CDR3 length: 15 amino acids.

A few counts support this clone. The chain has TRBV28 and TRBJ2-1; D unresolved. Germline V gene data show CDR1 as MDHEN and CDR2 as SYDVKM. The ends were cut back, 5 bases at V and 9 bases at J, with 11 bases in the middle. CDR3 length: 12 amino acids. For the CDR3, the DNA is TGTGCCAGCAGTCCCCATCTGACTGAGCAGTTCTTC. Amino acids: CASSPHLTEQFF.

The chain joins TRBV9 to TRBJ2-3; perhaps TRBD1 as D (6 bases). V lost 4 bases to trimming and J lost 2 bases, with 11 bases between them. Looked up from germline, CDR1 is SGDLS and CDR2 is YYNGEE. The CDR3 covers 14 residues. CDR3 sequence (DNA): TGTGCCAGCAGCTGGGGGCTATCCACAGATACGCAGTATTTT. Translated, it gives CASSWGLSTDTQYF.

The chain couples TRBV15 to TRBJ2-7, with 7 bases matching TRBD1. CDR1 is LNHNV, CDR2 YYDKDF, per germline (reference sequence). The length of the CDR3 is 15 residues. V lost 4 bases to trimming and J lost 6 bases; unmatched junction nucleotides: 12. The CDR3 coding sequence is TGTGCCACCAGCACCCCGGGAAGGGGGCTGGGCGAGCAGTACTTC. Its protein is CATSTPGRGLGEQYF.

The genes are TRBV6-5 and TRBJ2-3; 8 positions match TRBD2. The ends lost 7 bases at V and 2 bases at J; junction bases unmatched: 8. CDR1 and CDR2 (germline): MNHEY, SVGAGI. This CDR3 is built from 15 residues. Here the CDR3 DNA reads TGTGCCAGCAACCCCCGCGGGGGGAACACAGATACGCAGTATTTT. It translates to CASNPRGGNTDTQYF.

V usage is TRBV3-1 (or the pseudogene TRBV3-2) and J usage is TRBJ2-1; 10 bases agree with TRBD2. The CDR3 loop spans 15 amino acids. The J segment lost 7 bases and the V segment lost 4 bases, leaving 7 bases of the junction unmatched. Germline lookup yields CDR1 LGHDT and CDR2 YNNKEL (reference sequence). The CDR3 reads CASSLGGSGRNEQFF. In DNA, the CDR3 is TGTGCCAGCAGCCTCGGTGGTAGCGGGAGGAATGAGCAGTTCTTC.

V gene TRBV19 combines with J gene TRBJ2-7; 10 bases are a match to TRBD1. The ends lost 2 bases at V and 7 bases at J; junction bases unmatched: 2. This CDR3 contains 13 residues. Germline lookup yields CDR1 LNHDA and CDR2 SQIVND (reference sequence). The CDR3 DNA follows: TGTGCCAGTAGTATACCGGGACAGGGGGAGCAGTACTTC. Protein sequence: CASSIPGQGEQYF.

The J gene is TRBJ2-5, the V gene TRBV18, with 11 bases fitting TRBD1. CDR3 length: 18 residues. Germline CDR1 and CDR2: KGHSH and LQKENI. With 2 bases clipped from V and 3 bases from J, the junction kept 11 bases outside the gene matches. CDR3 residues: CASSPYQGQGASKETQYF. DNA of the CDR3: TGTGCCAGCTCACCATACCAAGGACAGGGGGCGTCGAAAGAGACCCAGTACTTC.

The rearrangement uses TRBV2 and TRBJ2-7; 7 nucleotides line up with TRBD2. CDR3 length: 15 residues. Germline lookup yields CDR1 SNHLY and CDR2 FYNNEI. V trimming: 6 bases; J trimming: 6 bases; junction bases outside the gene matches: 14. CDR3 nucleotides: TGTGCCAGCAGGCCCACTTGGGGGGGAGCGGGCGAGCAGTACTTC. Its translation is CASRPTWGGAGEQYF.

In DNA, the CDR3 is TGTGCCACCAGTGATTTCGGAGCGGGCTACAATGAGCAGTTCTTC. Amino acid sequence: CATSDFGAGYNEQFF. The V gene is TRBV24-1, the J gene TRBJ2-1, with TRBD2 as a possible D gene (6 bases). The germline V gene has CDR1 KGHDR and CDR2 SFDVKD. Deletions cut 1 base from V and 3 bases from J, with 9 bases between. This CDR3 has 15 residues.

In this sample, this clone turned up once. The CDR3: CASRTGQFNSPLHF. As DNA, the CDR3 is TGTGCCAGCAGAACGGGGCAATTTAATTCACCCCTCCACTTT. The gene calls are TRBV5-6 and TRBJ1-6; TRBD1 might be the D (5 bases). V was shortened by 5 bases and J by 6 bases, with 12 bases between the two germline ends. The CDR3 sequence is 14 residues long. Germline V gives CDR1 SGHDT, CDR2 YYEEEE.

For this clone: An end of the junction differs from the germline gene, which may be a read error. CDR3 bases: TGTGCCAGCAGCCAAGTTAACGATGGCTACACCTTC. It codes for CASSQVNDGYTF. The chain carries TRBV3-1 (or the pseudogene TRBV3-2) and TRBJ1-2; D is ambiguous. The CDR3 has 12 amino acids. In germline, CDR1 is LGHDT, CDR2 YNNKEL (reference sequence).

This clone came up once. The chain has TRBV30 and TRBJ1-1, with 7 positions matching TRBD1. V was clipped by 4 bases and J by 6 bases; unmatched bases: 23. The CDR3 runs to 18 residues. Germline loops: CDR1 GTSNPN, CDR2 SVGIG (reference sequence). CDR3 loop: CAWTRTGAVLLGSAEAFF. CDR3 sequence (DNA): TGTGCCTGGACTAGAACAGGGGCCGTCTTACTTGGGAGTGCTGAAGCTTTCTTT.

Only a few counts were recorded for this clone. The chain is built from TRBV15 and TRBJ1-1; 8 bases line up with TRBD1. CDR3 length: 16 amino acids. J lost 0 bases, V lost 5 bases, and 8 bases had no gene match. Germline CDR1 is LNHNV and CDR2 is YYDKDF (reference sequence). For the CDR3, the DNA is TGTGCCACCAGCCGGCCGGACAGGGAGGTGAACACTGAAGCTTTCTTT. This translates into CATSRPDREVNTEAFF.

This clone occurred once. The rearrangement uses TRBV19 and TRBJ2-7, with D perhaps TRBD1 or TRBD2 (5 bases each). The CDR3 spans 13 residues. The V end lost 1 base, the J end lost 7 bases, and 11 bases lay between the germline ends. CDR1 is LNHDA, CDR2 SQIVND, per germline (reference sequence). The CDR3 sequence is CASSIAGLPEQYF. DNA for the CDR3: TGTGCCAGTAGTATAGCGGGGCTCCCGGAGCAGTACTTC.

The gene calls are TRBV24-1 and TRBJ2-2; D not certain. In germline, CDR1 is KGHDR, CDR2 SFDVKD. The CDR3 is made up of 14 amino acids. V shed 9 bases and J shed 4 bases, with 14 bases lying between them. Written as DNA, the CDR3 is TGTGCCACCGGAGCAGTTGGGATCACCGGGGAGCTGTTTTTT. Encoded protein: CATGAVGITGELFF.